The 15 T cell receptor beta chains below all came from one sample that was sequenced in a study of cytomegalovirus exposure and HLA in healthy donors. Primers: 60 Vbeta forward and 13 Jbeta reverse. Profiled with immunoSEQ multiplex PCR; TCRdb holds only in-frame clones, not every one. The sample has tens of thousands of clones, around 82% seen once. The sequenced sample consisted of PBMCs. The source is a man in his late teens or twenties in good health and CMV-seropositive.

The chain joins TRBV18 to TRBJ2-7, with unresolved D. This CDR3 is 13 amino acids long. The germline CDR1 and CDR2 sequences are KGHSH and LQKENI. V was pared by 0 bases and J by 2 bases, with 5 bases between. The CDR3 is CASSPPSAYEQYF. As DNA, the CDR3 is TGTGCCAGCTCACCACCCTCCGCCTACGAGCAGTACTTC.

The genes are TRBV4-1 and TRBJ1-5, with no clear D. Trimming pared 0 bases from V and 2 bases from J, leaving 14 bases between. Germline V lookup: CDR1 MGHRA, CDR2 YSYEKL. This CDR3 is built from 17 residues. CDR3 region: CASSQDIGRSGNQPQHF. DNA for the CDR3: TGCGCCAGCAGCCAAGATATAGGCAGGTCGGGCAATCAGCCCCAGCATTTT.

The CDR3 nucleotides read TGTGCCAGCAGTCTCACAGACAGGACTGGAAACACCATATATTTT. Amino acid sequence: CASSLTDRTGNTIYF. The gene calls are TRBV6-5 and TRBJ1-3; D possibly corresponds to TRBD1 (6 bases). The V gene's germline CDR1 is MNHEY and CDR2 SVGAGI. Trimming removed 5 bases from V and 2 bases from J, with 13 bases in between. This CDR3 spans 15 amino acids.

The genes are TRBV7-2 and TRBJ1-2; D gene ambiguous. CDR1 SGHTA and CDR2 FQGNSA come from the germline V gene. Between the trimmed V and J ends, which lost 5 bases and 7 bases, there was a span of 17 bases. This CDR3 has 14 amino acids. The chain's CDR3 is CASSPRGGLPGYTF. DNA for the CDR3: TGTGCCAGCAGCCCTCGGGGAGGGCTTCCTGGCTACACCTTC.

The chain carries TRBV5-6 and TRBJ2-7; possible D gene TRBD1, 5 bases. The CDR3 consists of 11 residues. Trimming pared 1 base from V and 7 bases from J, leaving 6 bases between. Germline CDR1 reads SGHDT; CDR2 reads YYEEEE. The CDR3 DNA reads TGTGCCAGCAGCTTGAACAGGGAGCAGTACTTC. This encodes CASSLNREQYF.

The chain carries TRBV30 and TRBJ2-7, with a possible D match to TRBD2 (5 bases). The CDR3 loop spans 11 amino acids. Trimming left V 1 base short and J 9 bases short, with 10 bases between. Germline values: CDR1 GTSNPN, CDR2 SVGIG (reference sequence). This CDR3 is CAWSGIEGQYF. The CDR3 bases are TGTGCCTGGAGTGGGATCGAGGGGCAGTACTTC.

For the CDR3, the DNA is TGTGCCAGCAGTGTCCTCCAGGGATCCAATCAGCCCCAGCATTTT. Amino acid sequence: CASSVLQGSNQPQHF. This chain links TRBV6-1 with TRBJ1-5; perhaps TRBD1 as D (5 bases). Trimming shortened V by 4 bases and J by 3 bases, and 13 bases separated the two germline ends. The CDR3 contains 15 residues. In germline, CDR1 is MNHNS, CDR2 SASEGT.

The chain recombines TRBV9 with TRBJ1-2, with 7 bases fitting TRBD1. CDR1 and CDR2 from the germline V gene are SGDLS and YYNGEE. The junction had 9 bases not matched to a gene; V was cut back by 4 bases and J by 3 bases. CDR3 length equals 15 residues. The CDR3 DNA reads as TGTGCCAGCAGCTCAACGGACAGGAGGGACTATGGCTACACCTTC. Amino acids: CASSSTDRRDYGYTF.

This clone was seen just once. The V and J genes are TRBV5-8 and TRBJ1-1; D unresolved. Germline lookup yields CDR1 SGHTS and CDR2 YDEGEE. Trimming stripped 4 bases from V and 2 bases from J, with 3 bases between. The CDR3 totals 11 residues. As DNA, the CDR3 is TGTGCCAGCAGCCCTAACACTGAAGCTTTCTTT. It is translated as CASSPNTEAFF. The full variable domain, rest sourced from reference TRBV5-8 and TRBJ1-1, is EAGVTQSPTHLIKTRGQQATLRCSPISGHTSVYWYQQALGLGLQFLLWYDEGEERNRGNFPPRFSGRQFPNYSSELNVNALELEDSALYLCASSPNTEAFFGQGTRLTVV.

This chain connects TRBV7-9 to TRBJ1-2; D is ambiguous. The CDR3 contains 15 residues. CDR1 SEHNR and CDR2 FQNEAQ come from the germline V gene (reference sequence). The germline V and J ends were trimmed by 1 base and 2 bases, with 11 bases remaining between them. CDR3 DNA sequence: TGTGCCAGCAGCTTAGGGGAAGCGGGGAACTATGGCTACACCTTC. Translation: CASSLGEAGNYGYTF.

This clone was seen a handful of times. This sequence joins TRBV6-5 and TRBJ1-4; D not certain. The V end lost 8 bases, the J end lost 7 bases, and 11 bases lay between the germline ends. This CDR3 has 12 amino acids. Germline V lookup: CDR1 MNHEY, CDR2 SVGAGI. CDR3 sequence (DNA): TGTGCCAGCTCCGGCAGGTCTGAAAAACTGTTTTTT. The encoded protein is CASSGRSEKLFF.

The V and J genes are TRBV6-1 and TRBJ2-1, with D possibly being TRBD2 (6 bases). From germline, CDR1 is MNHNS and CDR2 SASEGT. The CDR3 consists of 16 residues. Trimming removed 2 bases from V and 6 bases from J, with 17 bases in between. The CDR3 reads CASSESVVWEANEQFF. CDR3 nucleotide sequence: TGTGCCAGCAGTGAAAGTGTGGTGTGGGAGGCCAATGAGCAGTTCTTC.

The rearrangement links TRBV11-1 to TRBJ1-1, with D perhaps TRBD1 (6 bases). Germline lookup yields CDR1 SGHAT and CDR2 FQDESV (reference sequence). V lost 5 bases to trimming and J lost 0 bases, with 10 bases between them. CDR3 length: 14 amino acids. The DNA for the CDR3 is TGTGCCAGCAGCCCAGGGGTCCTGAACACTGAAGCTTTCTTT. Translation gives CASSPGVLNTEAFF.

J is TRBJ1-2 and V is TRBV6-1, with 11 bases identical to TRBD1. Unmatched junction bases numbered 4, after V lost 5 bases and J lost 8 bases. This CDR3 spans 13 amino acids. Germline CDR1 and CDR2: MNHNS and SASEGT. The CDR3 loop reads CASSRDRGEGYTF. The CDR3 DNA sequence: TGTGCCAGCAGTCGGGACAGGGGGGAGGGCTACACCTTC.

The V gene is TRBV7-6, the J gene TRBJ1-2; tentative D call: TRBD1 (5 bases). The V and J ends lost 5 bases and 6 bases respectively, with 13 bases between them. This CDR3 region has 13 residues. Germline V CDR1 and CDR2: SGHVS, FNYEAQ. CDR3: CASSPFTGDGYTF. The CDR3 DNA follows: TGTGCCAGCAGCCCGTTTACGGGGGATGGCTACACCTTC.